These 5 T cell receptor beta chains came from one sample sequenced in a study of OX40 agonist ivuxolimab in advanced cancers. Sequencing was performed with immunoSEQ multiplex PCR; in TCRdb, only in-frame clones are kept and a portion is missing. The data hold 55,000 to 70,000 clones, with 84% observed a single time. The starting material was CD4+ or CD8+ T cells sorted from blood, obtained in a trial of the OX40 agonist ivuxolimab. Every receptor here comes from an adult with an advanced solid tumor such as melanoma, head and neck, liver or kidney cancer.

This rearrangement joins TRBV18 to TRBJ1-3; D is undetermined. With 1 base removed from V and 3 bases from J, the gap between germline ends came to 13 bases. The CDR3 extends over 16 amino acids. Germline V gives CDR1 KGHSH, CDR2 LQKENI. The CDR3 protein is CASSPQSVMGGNTIYF. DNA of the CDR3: TGTGCCAGCTCACCACAGTCCGTTATGGGTGGAAACACCATATATTTT.

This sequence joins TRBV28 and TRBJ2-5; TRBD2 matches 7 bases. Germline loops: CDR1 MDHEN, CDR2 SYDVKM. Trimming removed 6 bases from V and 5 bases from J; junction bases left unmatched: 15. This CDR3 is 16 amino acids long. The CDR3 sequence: CASRPRGPGTKETQYF. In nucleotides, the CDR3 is TGTGCCAGCAGACCACGGGGACCCGGGACTAAGGAGACCCAGTACTTC.

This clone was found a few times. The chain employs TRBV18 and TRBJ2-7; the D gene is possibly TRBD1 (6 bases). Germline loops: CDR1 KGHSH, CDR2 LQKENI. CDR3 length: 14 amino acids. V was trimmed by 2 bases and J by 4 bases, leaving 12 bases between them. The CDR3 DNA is TGTGCCAGCTCACCAACAGGGACCGGGTACGAGCAGTACTTC. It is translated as CASSPTGTGYEQYF.

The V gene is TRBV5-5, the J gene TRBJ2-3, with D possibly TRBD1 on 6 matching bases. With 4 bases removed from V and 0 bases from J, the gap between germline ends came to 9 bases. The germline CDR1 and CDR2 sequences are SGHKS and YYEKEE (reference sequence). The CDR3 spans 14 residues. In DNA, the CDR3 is TGTGCCAGCAGCCCGGGACACAGCACAGATACGCAGTATTTT. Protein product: CASSPGHSTDTQYF.

The CDR3 loop reads CASSQKLTSGRAANEQFF. Here the CDR3 DNA reads TGTGCCAGCAGCCAAAAGTTGACTAGCGGGAGGGCCGCCAATGAGCAGTTCTTC. This chain connects TRBV5-6 to TRBJ2-1; TRBD2 agrees at 14 bases. The CDR3 extends over 18 amino acids. The V segment lost 4 bases and the J segment 6 bases; nucleotides outside the gene matches: 12. The germline V gene has CDR1 SGHDT and CDR2 YYEEEE.